These T cell receptor beta chains were read from a single sample in a study of T cell repertoires in cytomegalovirus infection. TCRdb reprocessed the reads with MiXCR, giving one entry per CDR3 protein. The table lists some 800,000 distinct CDR3 sequences, about 30% of them singletons, with roughly 12% in the top ten. These receptors have no known antigen. The material was cultured CD8+ T cells from PBMCs, obtained from culture after CMV antigen stimulation. Every receptor here comes from a human donor in good health (CMV status not recorded). Some clones in this sample may be carry-over from other donors' samples. Each CDR3 is given with its conserved first and last residue.

>TRBJ1-5|TRBV4-1
CASSPSLDPWPQHF
>TRBJ1-2|TRBV2
CASSIPSRGQGADYGYTF
>TRBJ2-5|TRBV7-8
CASSLIQGVETQYF
>TRBJ1-1|TRBV15
CATSTDFRNTEAFF
>TRBJ2-5|TRBV7-9
CASSLANEYTEYQETQYF
>TRBJ2-3|TRBV7-8
CASSLPLAGGTDTQYF
>TRBJ2-3|TRBV6-6
CASSYSELALRTDTQYF
>TRBJ2-3|TRBV6-1
CASARWAGASTDTQYF
>TRBJ1-4|TRBV2
CASSDPEKLFF
>TRBJ1-4|TRBV10-3
CAISGRDRKNEKLFF
>TRBJ1-5|TRBV7-9
CASSHSRTGVYSNQPQHF
>TRBJ1-4|TRBV15
CATSRGRGSEKLFF
>TRBJ2-5|TRBV7-2
CASSPEGPTLRETQYF
>TRBJ2-5|TRBV7-6
CASSLALAGGPYQETQYF
>TRBJ2-3|TRBV7-3
CASSLTPGQGLGDTQYF
>TRBJ1-1|TRBV5-1
CASSGTIGTEAFF
>TRBJ1-6|TRBV12-3/TRBV12-4
CASSPGDNSPLHF
>TRBJ1-2|TRBV29-1
CSTPRAANYGYTF
>TRBJ2-5|TRBV6-2/TRBV6-3
CASSTSGGAWETQYF
>TRBJ2-3|TRBV6-5
CASANRGRLDTQYF
>TRBJ2-2|TRBV14
CASSQDYERFWYTGELFF
>TRBJ2-5|TRBV7-3
CASSLRTSGGDSQETQYF
>TRBJ1-2|TRBV6-6
CASSITGGSYGYTF
>TRBJ1-2|TRBV12-3/TRBV12-4
CALWDRGGYTF
>TRBJ2-1|TRBV7-9
CASSLAGMMSSYNEQFF
>TRBJ1-4|TRBV27
CASRKTGRINEKLFF
>TRBJ2-1|TRBV6-6
CASNQDSLYNEQFF
>TRBJ1-6|TRBV7-6
CASSLAGGQDNSPLHF
>TRBJ1-2|TRBV7-8
CASSLVAGRGYDGYTF
>TRBJ2-3|TRBV20-1
CSARGGGSTDTQYF
>TRBJ1-1|TRBV7-9
CASGVSQGTNTEAFF
>TRBJ2-5|TRBV6-5
CASSYQGAGGPLSQETQYF
>TRBJ2-1|TRBV19
CASSIGAGTAYNEQFF
>TRBJ1-5|TRBV12-5
CASGDSSNQPQHF
>TRBJ1-2|TRBV7-2
CASSLGLIQGATYGYTF
>TRBJ1-6|TRBV4-3
CASSQVEGVSHNSPLHF
>TRBJ2-3|TRBV9
CASSPRAGGEDTQYF
>TRBJ2-1|TRBV5-5
CATLGPYNEQFF
>TRBJ2-3|TRBV5-6
CASSFYGRLGADTQYF
>TRBJ2-7|TRBV5-5
CASSLIQGDYYEQYF
>TRBJ2-1|TRBV6-6
CASSYPGQGAPESRNEQFF
>TRBJ2-1|TRBV28
CASSPHIYTRDLLSYEQFF
>TRBJ2-1|TRBV12-3/TRBV12-4
CASSVGPGGNEQFF
>TRBJ1-1|TRBV13
CASSLARGQSTEAFF
>TRBJ2-7|TRBV27
CASSVAGDSYEQYF
>TRBJ1-3|TRBV19
CASSPGTAPGNTIYF